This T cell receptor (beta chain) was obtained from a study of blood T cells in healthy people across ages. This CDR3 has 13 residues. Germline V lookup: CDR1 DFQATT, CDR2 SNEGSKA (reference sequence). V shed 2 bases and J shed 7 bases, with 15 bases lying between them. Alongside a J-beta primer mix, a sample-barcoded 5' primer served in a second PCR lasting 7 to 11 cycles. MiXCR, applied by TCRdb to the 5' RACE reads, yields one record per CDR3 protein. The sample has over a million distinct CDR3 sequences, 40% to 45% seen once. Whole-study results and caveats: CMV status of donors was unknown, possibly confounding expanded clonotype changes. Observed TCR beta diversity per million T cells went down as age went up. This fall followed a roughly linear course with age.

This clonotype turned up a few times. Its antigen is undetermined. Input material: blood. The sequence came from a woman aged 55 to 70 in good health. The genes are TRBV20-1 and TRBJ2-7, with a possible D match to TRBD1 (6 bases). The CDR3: CSARSGGQQEQYF. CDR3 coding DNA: TGCAGTGCTAGATCTGGGGGCCAGCAAGAGCAGTACTTC.